This T cell receptor beta chain is drawn from a study of T-cell reconstitution after alpha-beta-depleted transplantation in children. Notes on this clonotype: What it recognizes is unknown. Compared with germline, one end of the junction differs, possibly owing to a read error.

Regarding the study as a whole: Newly produced T cells mostly provided counts and TCRbeta diversity after one year, as hyperexpanded clones declined.

Library preparation (for TCRbeta) was performed with unique molecular identifiers. One entry per CDR3 protein results from TCRdb running MiXCR on the PCR reads. This table holds around 960,000 distinct CDR3 sequences, around 30% found once. The TCR sequence derives from a boy under two years old who had a stem cell transplant for SCID, so the T cells may come from the graft donor. The sample here was PBMCs, mostly from graft donor cells, taken 360 days after TCRalphabeta/CD19-depleted stem cell transplant.

The CDR3 bases are TGCTCCAGCAGCCAATGTTTAAGCGGGGGAACAGATACGCAGTATTTT. It specifies CSSSQCLSGGTDTQYF. The chain couples TRBV4-1 to TRBJ2-3; TRBD2 agrees at 8 bases. Germline CDR1 reads MGHRA; CDR2 reads YSYEKL. This CDR3 contains 16 residues.